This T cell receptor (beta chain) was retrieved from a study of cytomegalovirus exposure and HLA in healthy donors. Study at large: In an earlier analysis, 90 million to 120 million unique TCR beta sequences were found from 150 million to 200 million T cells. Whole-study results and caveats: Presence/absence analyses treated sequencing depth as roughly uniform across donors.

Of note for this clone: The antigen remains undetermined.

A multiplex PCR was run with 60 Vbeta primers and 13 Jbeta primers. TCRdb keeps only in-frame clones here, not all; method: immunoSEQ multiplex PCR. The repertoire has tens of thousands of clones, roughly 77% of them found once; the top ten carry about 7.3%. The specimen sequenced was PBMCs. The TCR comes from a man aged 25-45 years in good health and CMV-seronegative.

CDR3 loop: CASSLLQQGNTEAFF. The CDR3 DNA sequence: TGTGCCAGCAGCCTCCTCCAACAGGGGAACACTGAAGCTTTCTTT. The J gene is TRBJ1-1, the V gene TRBV7-9; possible D gene TRBD1, 6 bases. The germline V gene encodes CDR1 SEHNR and CDR2 FQNEAQ (reference sequence). V gave up 5 bases and J gave up 1 base, with 14 bases separating them. The CDR3 is made up of 15 amino acids.